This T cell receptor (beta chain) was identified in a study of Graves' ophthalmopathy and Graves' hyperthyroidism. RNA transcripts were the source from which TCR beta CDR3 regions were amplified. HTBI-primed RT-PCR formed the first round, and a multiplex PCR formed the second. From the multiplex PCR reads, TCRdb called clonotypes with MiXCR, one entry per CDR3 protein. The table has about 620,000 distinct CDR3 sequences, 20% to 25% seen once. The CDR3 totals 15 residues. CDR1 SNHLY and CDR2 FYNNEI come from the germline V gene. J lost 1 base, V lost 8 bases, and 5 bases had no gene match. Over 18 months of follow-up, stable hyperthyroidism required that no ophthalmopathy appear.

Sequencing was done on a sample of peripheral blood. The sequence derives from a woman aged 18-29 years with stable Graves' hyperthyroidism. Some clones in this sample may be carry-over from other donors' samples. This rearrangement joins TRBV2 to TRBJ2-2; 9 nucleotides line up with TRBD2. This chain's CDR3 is CASYGGRVNTGELFF. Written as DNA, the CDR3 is TGTGCCAGCTACGGCGGGAGGGTGAACACCGGGGAGCTGTTTTTT.